This entry features one T cell receptor (beta chain) sequence. This clonotype has at least ten counts. Its recognized antigen is unknown. Qualities for individual bases were not recorded, and no much larger clone is one base off. The record originates from a study of T cell repertoires in cytomegalovirus infection (dated by TCRdb to between 2017 and 2020). A note on the overall study: Donor HLA type was relevant to the analysis, because carriage of CMV infection together with the matching HLA type was indicated by public TCR beta signatures.

The investigation overall reported the following: The ex vivo response was dominated by HLA-C-restricted CMV-specific TCR beta clonotypes, and the single most frequent clonotype in two of eight donors was supplied by these HLA-C-restricted clonotypes. Cumulative frequency of public TCR beta family members discriminated carriers of CMV infection plus the relevant HLA type in this cohort and an independent roughly 330-donor cohort.

The CDR1 and CDR2 encoded by the germline V gene are SGDLS and YYNGEE. Including cysteine and phenylalanine, the CDR3 has 15 amino acids. Only CDR3 DNA remains: 45 bases, in frame from the first base. Compared with germline, V lacks 1 base and J lacks 6 bases; bases without a gene match: 3. This sample was sequenced with an Illumina HiSeq 1500. TCRdb applied fastp at Q25 and MiXCR to the public reads, then kept only in-frame beta chains. A single entry per CDR3 protein holds the most common genes and DNA from its merged rows. This sample comprises almost 500,000 distinct CDR3 sequences, over 9% of them detected only once. About 10% of the sample rests with the top ten.

Sequencing was carried out using PBMCs. The rearranged segments are TRBV9 and TRBJ2-2; 10 nucleotides in the junction match TRBD1. The receptor comes from a human donor in good health (CMV status not recorded). Some clones in this sample may be carry-over from other donors' samples. The CDR3 protein: CASSVRQGASGELFF. The DNA sequence reads TGTGCCAGCAGCGTAAGACAGGGGGCCTCCGGGGAGCTGTTTTTT.